These 10 T cell receptor beta chains share one sample of origin, sequenced in a study of human T cells and chemical hapten exposure. TCRdb fed the RACE reads into MiXCR, producing one record per CDR3 protein. Of 75,000 to 95,000 distinct CDR3 sequences in the sample, roughly 12% were seen once. Time point indicated: patch test 1, 2 weeks after DPC sensitization. Treatment defined: therapeutic diphenylcyclopropenone sensitization with weekly scalp DPC. Source: whole blood, taken in connection with sensitization to the hapten diphenylcyclopropenone (DPC). The receptors stem from a woman between 55 and 75 years old with alopecia areata. Some clones in this sample may be carry-over from other donors' samples.

This clonotype came up a few times. The chain is built from TRBV11-2 and TRBJ1-5; D gene ambiguous. The germline CDR1 and CDR2 sequences are SGHAT and FQNNGV. V was cut by 3 bases and J by 4 bases, with 7 bases left in between. The CDR3 extends over 13 amino acids. CDR3 loop: CASSFLENQPQHF. DNA of the CDR3: TGTGCCAGCAGCTTTTTGGAAAATCAGCCCCAGCATTTT.

The chain combines TRBV12-3 or TRBV12-4 with TRBJ1-6, with D unclear. Trimming took off 1 base at V and 7 bases at J, with 5 bases between the two ends. This CDR3 spans 13 amino acids. CDR3 nucleotide sequence: TGTGCCAGCAGTTTAGTGGCAAATTCACCCCTCCACTTT. Translating it yields CASSLVANSPLHF.

This clonotype was seen many times. This sequence joins TRBV13 and TRBJ2-7; 9 bases agree with TRBD2. V was clipped by 4 bases and J by 2 bases; unmatched bases: 6. Per the germline V gene, CDR1 is PRHDT and CDR2 is FYEKMQ (reference sequence). The CDR3 has 15 amino acids. DNA of the CDR3: TGTGCCAGCAGCTGGCGACTAGCGGTCACCTACGAGCAGTACTTC. Translation gives CASSWRLAVTYEQYF.

Many counts were recorded for this clonotype. This sequence joins TRBV12-3 or TRBV12-4 and TRBJ1-4; D uncertain. Trimming cost V 3 bases and J 7 bases, with 21 bases left between them. The CDR3 covers 17 residues. CDR3 loop: CASSFRVSSDVGEKLFF. Written as DNA, the CDR3 is TGTGCCAGCAGTTTTCGGGTCTCTTCTGACGTGGGTGAAAAACTGTTTTTT.

At least ten counts were recorded for this clonotype. V is TRBV7-3 and J is TRBJ2-6; D not certain. Trimming cost V 2 bases and J 0 bases, with 14 bases left between them. The CDR3 extends over 18 amino acids. Per germline, CDR1 SGHTA and CDR2 FQGTGA. CDR3 loop: CASSLSGGTHSGANVLTF. The DNA of the CDR3 is TGTGCCAGCAGCTTATCGGGCGGAACTCACTCTGGGGCCAACGTCCTGACTTTC.

The chain uses TRBV30 and TRBJ1-2; the D is unclear. Germline loops: CDR1 GTSNPN, CDR2 SVGIG (reference sequence). The V end was cut by 8 bases, the J end by 8 bases, with 21 bases between. The CDR3 covers 13 residues. CDR3 in amino acids: CAESTPKTGGYTF. The DNA of the CDR3 is TGTGCCGAATCGACGCCAAAGACGGGCGGCTACACCTTC.

In this sample, this clonotype turned up many times. J is TRBJ1-4 and V is TRBV5-6; 11 bases are shared with TRBD1. The germline CDR1 and CDR2 sequences are SGHDT and YYEEEE. V shed 4 bases and J 2 bases; nucleotides not matched to a gene: 4. This CDR3 comprises 16 residues. CDR3: CASSLDRGLTNEKLFF. The CDR3 bases are TGTGCCAGCAGCCTGGACAGGGGGCTTACTAATGAAAAACTGTTTTTT.

The rearrangement links TRBV7-6 to TRBJ2-1; 9 bases are a match to TRBD2. V trimming: 5 bases; J trimming: 5 bases; junction bases outside the gene matches: 10. Germline CDR1 SGHVS, CDR2 FNYEAQ. The CDR3 length is 16 residues. The CDR3 nucleotides read TGTGCCAGCAGCCCGAAGTTAGCGGGGGAGAACAATGAGCAGTTCTTC. Translated: CASSPKLAGENNEQFF.

In its sample, this clonotype was seen a few times. V and J are TRBV7-9 and TRBJ2-3; D is unclear. The V end lost 5 bases, the J end lost 4 bases, and 16 bases lay between the germline ends. The CDR3 totals 15 residues. Germline assignment: CDR1 SEHNR and CDR2 FQNEAQ (reference sequence). The CDR3 coding sequence is TGTGCCAGCAGCAGTCAACCGCGTCTCGCAGATACGCAGTATTTT. Protein sequence: CASSSQPRLADTQYF.

A remark on this clonotype: This clone may be a read error of a much larger clone one base away. The gene calls are TRBV11-2 and TRBJ2-7, with D uncertain. V shed 5 bases and J shed 4 bases, with 12 bases lying between them. The germline V gene has CDR1 SGHAT and CDR2 FQNNGV. CDR3 length: 13 amino acids. The CDR3 coding sequence is TGTGCCAGCAGCGTCAGGACCTCGTACGAGCAGTACTTC. Protein product: CASSVRTSYEQYF.